A single sample is the source of the 31 T cell receptor beta chains below, sequenced in a study of blood T cell repertoires in COVID-19. Profiled with immunoSEQ multiplex PCR; TCRdb holds only in-frame clones, not every one. The sample has about half a million clones, about 88% seen once. Sequencing used peripheral blood. These receptors all come from a man aged 18 to 30 with COVID-19, enrolled during active disease.

V usage is TRBV24-1 and J usage is TRBJ2-1, with 9 bases matching TRBD1. Germline CDR1 KGHDR, CDR2 SFDVKD. V lost 3 bases to trimming and J lost 4 bases; unmatched junction nucleotides: 3. The CDR3 has 15 amino acids. As DNA, the CDR3 is TGTGCCACCAGTGATACAGGACAGGGGTACAATGAGCAGTTCTTC. It codes for CATSDTGQGYNEQFF.

This clone was observed a few times. J is TRBJ2-3 and V is TRBV2, with TRBD1 identical over 9 bases. CDR3 length: 15 amino acids. Germline V gene sequence: CDR1 SNHLY, CDR2 FYNNEI. Trimming removed 10 bases from V and 3 bases from J; junction bases left unmatched: 11. The CDR3 is CATLDRGYETDTQYF. The CDR3 DNA reads TGTGCCACTTTAGACAGGGGGTATGAAACAGATACGCAGTATTTT.

The V and J genes are TRBV10-3 and TRBJ1-5; no reliable D call. This CDR3 is 15 amino acids long. CDR1 is ENHRY and CDR2 is SYGVKD in the germline V gene. Trimming left V 10 bases short and J 0 bases short, with 16 bases between. The CDR3 here is CASRREGFSNQPQHF. The CDR3, as DNA: TGTGCCAGCCGGAGGGAGGGTTTTAGCAATCAGCCCCAGCATTTT.

The chain is built from TRBV18 and TRBJ2-3; TRBD2 agrees at 10 bases. The germline gives CDR1 KGHSH, CDR2 LQKENI. This CDR3 has 16 amino acids. With 0 bases clipped from V and 1 base from J, the junction kept 1 base outside the gene matches. For the CDR3, the DNA is TGTGCCAGCTCACCACCGAGCGGGAGGGGCACAGATACGCAGTATTTT. Translated, it gives CASSPPSGRGTDTQYF.

This chain connects TRBV5-4 to TRBJ2-6; tentatively, D is TRBD2 (6 bases). Germline V gene sequence: CDR1 SGHNT, CDR2 YYREEE (reference sequence). This CDR3 has 15 amino acids. Trimming removed 6 bases at V and 2 bases at J, with 12 bases between. CDR3 protein: CASNLLAPGANVLTF. In nucleotides, the CDR3 is TGTGCCAGCAACTTACTAGCTCCTGGGGCCAACGTCCTGACTTTC.

The J gene is TRBJ2-1, the V gene TRBV4-1, with 9 bases fitting TRBD2. CDR1 and CDR2 (germline): MGHRA, YSYEKL. Trimming removed 1 base from V and 2 bases from J; junction bases left unmatched: 3. The CDR3 consists of 16 residues. The DNA of the CDR3 is TGCGCCAGCAGCCAAGTCACTAGCGGGCCCTACAATGAGCAGTTCTTC. The encoded protein is CASSQVTSGPYNEQFF.

This chain links TRBV7-9 with TRBJ2-2, with TRBD1 matching 10 bases. The trim removed 4 bases at V and 5 bases at J, leaving 4 bases unmatched. The CDR3 loop spans 15 amino acids. Germline loops: CDR1 SEHNR, CDR2 FQNEAQ (reference sequence). The CDR3 bases are TGTGCCAGCAGCTGGGGACAGGGGCGAACCGGGGAGCTGTTTTTT. Encoded protein: CASSWGQGRTGELFF.

This clone was seen only a few times. This sample includes further DNA sequences coding for the same CDR3. The chain carries TRBV18 and TRBJ1-6; 8 nucleotides match TRBD1. Losses at the gene ends were 3 bases for V and 7 bases for J; bases not matched to a gene: 5. Germline CDR1 and CDR2: KGHSH and LQKENI. The CDR3 is 15 amino acids. CDR3 bases: TGTGCCAGCTCACCGGGGACAGGCCGGAATTCACCCCTCCACTTT. Its protein is CASSPGTGRNSPLHF.

Only a few counts were recorded for this clone. Other nucleotide sequences from this sample produce the same CDR3. The CDR3 bases are TGTGCCAGCAGTTTATCAGGGGTGGCCAAAAACATTCAGTACTTC. It specifies CASSLSGVAKNIQYF. The chain is built from TRBV27 and TRBJ2-4, with D possibly being TRBD1 (5 bases). V was pared by 0 bases and J by 1 base, with 7 bases between. Germline loops: CDR1 MNHEY, CDR2 SMNVEV (reference sequence). The CDR3 is 15 amino acids.

V usage is TRBV28 and J usage is TRBJ2-7, with D unresolved. The germline CDR1 and CDR2 sequences are MDHEN and SYDVKM. V was shortened by 2 bases and J by 2 bases, with 13 bases between the two germline ends. The CDR3 length is 15 residues. CDR3 DNA sequence: TGTGCCAGCAGTTTAAGTAGCAGAAGCACCTACGAGCAGTACTTC. Amino acids: CASSLSSRSTYEQYF.

The V call is TRBV25-1, the J call TRBJ2-7, with 12 bases lining up with TRBD2. There are 16 residues in the CDR3. The V and J ends lost 3 bases and 2 bases, in that order; junction bases with no gene match: 5. CDR1 and CDR2 (germline): MGHDK, SYGVNS. CDR3 loop: CASSDSLAGGPYEQYF. DNA of the CDR3: TGTGCCAGCAGTGATTCTCTAGCGGGAGGGCCCTACGAGCAGTACTTC.

This clone was counted a few times. V usage is TRBV7-9 and J usage is TRBJ2-1; no firm D call. Trimming pared 2 bases from V and 9 bases from J, leaving 8 bases between. Per the germline V gene, CDR1 is SEHNR and CDR2 is FQNEAQ (reference sequence). This CDR3 comprises 12 residues. The CDR3 sequence is CASSLFSPEQFF. The CDR3 region has the DNA TGTGCCAGCAGCTTATTCAGTCCTGAGCAGTTCTTC. Filled out from reference TRBV7-9 and TRBJ2-1, the complete variable domain reads DTGVSQNPRHKITKRGQNVTFRCDPISEHNRLYWYRQTLGQGPEFLTYFQNEAQLEKSRLLSDRFSAERPKGSFSTLEIQRTEQGDSAMYLCASSLFSPEQFFGPGTRLTVL.

The CDR3 sequence is CASSENRGYGYTF. The DNA of the CDR3 is TGCGCCAGCAGTGAAAACAGGGGCTATGGCTACACCTTC. The chain uses TRBV10-1 and TRBJ1-2; 7 bases match TRBD1. This CDR3 is built from 13 residues. The V gene's germline CDR1 is WNHNN and CDR2 SYGVQD (reference sequence). With 3 bases clipped from V and 4 bases from J, the junction kept 2 bases outside the gene matches.

In its sample, this clone was seen once. The V gene is TRBV12-5, the J gene TRBJ2-5; 13 bases agree with TRBD2. V dropped 3 bases and J dropped 3; count of bases not matched to a gene: 4. This CDR3 is built from 16 residues. CDR1 and CDR2 (germline): LGHNT, FRNRAP. The CDR3, as DNA: TGTGCTAGTGGTTTTGGACTAGCGGGAGTTAAAGAGACCCAGTACTTC. It specifies CASGFGLAGVKETQYF.

The chain joins TRBV29-1 to TRBJ2-3; perhaps TRBD2 as D (5 bases). The germline gives CDR1 SQVTM, CDR2 ANQGSEA. V shed 6 bases and J shed 6 bases, with 13 bases lying between them. The CDR3 is 12 residues long. The CDR3 sequence: CSVKRGQDTQYF. The CDR3 coding sequence is TGCAGCGTCAAGAGAGGGCAGGATACGCAGTATTTT.

Concerning this clone itself: The sample contains more than one DNA sequence encoding this CDR3. This sequence joins TRBV3-1 (or the pseudogene TRBV3-2) and TRBJ2-2; D is unclear. V dropped 1 base and J dropped 1 base, with 4 bases sitting between them. The CDR3 is 14 amino acids. Germline assignment: CDR1 LGHDT and CDR2 YNNKEL (reference sequence). The CDR3 sequence: CASSQGQNTGELFF. CDR3 nucleotide sequence: TGTGCCAGCAGCCAAGGACAGAACACCGGGGAGCTGTTTTTT.

This clone was seen a single time. V gene TRBV9 combines with J gene TRBJ2-2; 11 bases are a match to TRBD1. With 3 bases clipped from V and 7 bases from J, the junction kept 8 bases outside the gene matches. The CDR3 covers 16 residues. Germline V gives CDR1 SGDLS, CDR2 YYNGEE. The CDR3, as DNA: TGTGCCAGCAGCGCCCCCGGGACAGGGGGGAACGGGGAGCTGTTTTTT. Translating it yields CASSAPGTGGNGELFF.

This chain connects TRBV7-6 to TRBJ2-2; D is possibly TRBD1 (5 bases). Germline CDR1 and CDR2: SGHVS and FNYEAQ. V dropped 0 bases and J dropped 5 bases, with 7 bases sitting between them. The CDR3 contains 14 residues. As DNA, the CDR3 is TGTGCCAGCAGCTTAGCCCAGGGTACCGGGGAGCTGTTTTTT. It specifies CASSLAQGTGELFF.

The gene calls are TRBV7-9 and TRBJ2-1, with D possibly TRBD2 on 6 matching bases. The CDR3 has 12 amino acids. Per germline, CDR1 SEHNR and CDR2 FQNEAQ (reference sequence). Trimming shortened V by 0 bases and J by 10 bases, and 7 bases separated the two germline ends. The chain's CDR3 is CASSLAAGEQFF. The CDR3 DNA sequence: TGTGCCAGCAGCTTAGCCGCGGGGGAGCAGTTCTTC.

This clone occurred once. The chain couples TRBV6-1 to TRBJ1-1; no firm D call. The CDR3 loop spans 13 amino acids. The V end was cut by 2 bases, the J end by 7 bases, with 11 bases between. Germline CDR1 is MNHNS and CDR2 is SASEGT. The CDR3 DNA is TGTGCCAGCAGTGAATACAGCACAAATGAAGCTTTCTTT. It translates to CASSEYSTNEAFF.

The genes are TRBV27 and TRBJ1-5, with 8 bases that match TRBD1. Germline V gene sequence: CDR1 MNHEY, CDR2 SMNVEV (reference sequence). The ends lost 5 bases at V and 3 bases at J; junction bases unmatched: 6. CDR3 size: 15 residues. CDR3: CASSGGQAPNQPQHF. CDR3 bases: TGTGCCAGCAGTGGGGGACAGGCCCCCAATCAGCCCCAGCATTTT.

This clone was detected a few times. The chain recombines TRBV6-5 with TRBJ2-7, with TRBD1 identical over 8 bases. CDR1 and CDR2 (germline): MNHEY, SVGAGI. V lost 7 bases and J lost 1; bases outside the gene matches: 6. This CDR3 region has 14 residues. DNA of the CDR3: TGTGCCAGCATAAAGGACAGGGTGTCCTACGAGCAGTACTTC. Translation gives CASIKDRVSYEQYF.

This chain joins TRBV6-5 and TRBJ2-1; 8 bases align to TRBD2. CDR3 length equals 15 residues. CDR1 is MNHEY and CDR2 is SVGAGI in the germline V gene. The trim removed 8 bases at V and 5 bases at J, leaving 11 bases unmatched. CDR3 residues: CASREGRSDHNEQFF. The CDR3 DNA is TGTGCCAGCCGGGAGGGACGATCCGATCACAATGAGCAGTTCTTC.

This chain joins TRBV3-1 (or the pseudogene TRBV3-2) and TRBJ2-7, with TRBD1 matching 9 bases. This CDR3 is 15 amino acids long. V lost 3 bases to trimming and J lost 1 base; unmatched junction nucleotides: 4. Germline CDR1 LGHDT, CDR2 YNNKEL (reference sequence). The DNA of the CDR3 is TGTGCCAGCAGCCACGACGGACAGGGGTCCTACGAGCAGTACTTC. Encoded protein: CASSHDGQGSYEQYF.

The chain uses TRBV12-5 and TRBJ1-4; 7 nucleotides match TRBD1. The CDR3 spans 16 residues. The V segment lost 6 bases and the J segment 7 bases; nucleotides outside the gene matches: 14. Per the germline V gene, CDR1 is LGHNT and CDR2 is FRNRAP. In nucleotides, the CDR3 is TGTGCTAGTGGCCCGGGGGCCGCGACAGGGACTGAAAAACTGTTTTTT. Protein product: CASGPGAATGTEKLFF.

The rearrangement links TRBV5-1 to TRBJ2-1, with no clear D. This CDR3 region has 17 residues. Germline V gene data show CDR1 as SGHRS and CDR2 as YFSETQ. Trimming took off 0 bases at V and 0 bases at J, with 13 bases between the two ends. The CDR3 DNA is TGCGCCAGCAGCTTGGAAAGGCCGGCTAGCTCCTACAATGAGCAGTTCTTC. As protein: CASSLERPASSYNEQFF.

The rearrangement joins TRBV9 to TRBJ1-6, with a tentative D call TRBD1 (5 bases). Germline lookup yields CDR1 SGDLS and CDR2 YYNGEE. V shed 3 bases and J shed 10 bases, with 8 bases lying between them. The CDR3 is 12 amino acids. The CDR3 nucleotides read TGTGCCAGCAGCGGCAGGGAATCACCCCTCCACTTT. This sequence encodes CASSGRESPLHF.

The CDR3 DNA reads as TGTGCCAGCAGCCTACACCGGGGACAGGGGACCTACGAGCAGTACTTC. Its protein is CASSLHRGQGTYEQYF. This chain joins TRBV14 and TRBJ2-7; 10 bases line up with TRBD1. Germline CDR1 SGHDN, CDR2 FVKESK. The CDR3 length is 16 residues. The V gene end was trimmed by 4 bases and the J gene end by 2 bases; junction bases not matched to a gene: 8.

This sequence joins TRBV2 and TRBJ1-1, with D tentatively TRBD1 (6 bases). Germline-derived CDR1 and CDR2 are SNHLY and FYNNEI. The V gene lost 1 base and the J gene lost 0 bases, with 12 bases spanning the gap. The CDR3 has 16 amino acids. The CDR3 DNA follows: TGTGCCAGCAGTGAAGGGGCAGGGGTCATGAACACTGAAGCTTTCTTT. This gives the protein CASSEGAGVMNTEAFF. Filled out from reference TRBV2 and TRBJ1-1, the complete variable domain reads EPEVTQTPSHQVTQMGQEVILRCVPISNHLYFYWYRQILGQKVEFLVSFYNNEISEKSEIFDDQFSVERPDGSNFTLKIRSTKLEDSAMYFCASSEGAGVMNTEAFFGQGTRLTVV.

This sequence joins TRBV10-1 and TRBJ2-5; no firm D call. Germline CDR1 WNHNN, CDR2 SYGVQD (reference sequence). Trimming stripped 3 bases from V and 2 bases from J, with 10 bases between. This CDR3 has 14 residues. Written as DNA, the CDR3 is TGCGCCAGCAGTGACGGTACGGTACAAGAGACCCAGTACTTC. Translating gives CASSDGTVQETQYF.

The rearrangement uses TRBV24-1 and TRBJ2-2; 7 bases are shared with TRBD1. In germline, CDR1 is KGHDR, CDR2 SFDVKD. V trimming: 2 bases; J trimming: 2 bases; junction bases outside the gene matches: 1. This CDR3 spans 15 amino acids. The CDR3 region has the DNA TGTGCCACCAGTGATTGGGACAGAAACACCGGGGAGCTGTTTTTT. Its protein product is CATSDWDRNTGELFF.